This T cell receptor beta chain was obtained from a study of cytomegalovirus exposure and HLA in healthy donors (dated by TCRdb to about 2017). Describing the broader study: The roughly 670 repertoires of the first cohort and the 95 to 150 validation repertoires were produced on the same platform, according to a later analysis. The study aimed to test whether cataloging public T cell receptors could reveal signatures of past pathogen exposure. In addition to the first cohort of approximately 650 subjects, a separate validation cohort of around 110 different subjects was used. To predict cytomegalovirus infection status, the study combined high-throughput TCR immunosequencing, statistical association of individual TCRs with disease status, and machine learning.

Library preparation used the immunoSEQ multiplex PCR assay. Regarding the original processing steps: A statistical classification framework was developed to diagnose cytomegalovirus status using the catalog of TCR beta chain sequences. TCRdb's version of the immuneACCESS table is confined to in-frame rearrangements and falls short of the full clone set. An unresolved V gene accounts for under half of the shortfall where checked; the remainder is of unknown origin. For V, J and clone size, that table is used; D and trimming come from the DNA. The sample has some 240,000 clones on record, approximately 86% of them singletons. Clones ranked in the top ten supply over 0.95% of the sample. A word on this clone: It has no known antigen specificity. Base qualities are not provided; no much larger clone lies one nucleotide away.

V loses 4 bases of germline sequence and J loses 1 base, and the interval between the two ends is 10 bases. Reading from cysteine to phenylalanine, the CDR3 counts 14 amino acids. This entry keeps only the CDR3 DNA: 42 bases, framed from base 1. From a lookup of the germline V gene (reference sequence), CDR1 and CDR2 are LNHDA and SQIVND. What the study reported, not specific to this receptor: The authors suggested that the approach could potentially be extended to other disease states and immunological phenotypes. Three of the identified cytomegalovirus-associated TCR beta chains were confirmed in vitro to be specific for cytomegalovirus antigens. In a later analysis, TCRs clustered in the first cohort were found to also tend to co-occur in the roughly 110 validation repertoires, with about 93% of cluster scores above 0. The study listed approximately 150 TCR beta chains as associated with cytomegalovirus. The validation cohort had no HLA typing available for a later analysis, so co-occurrence within that cohort was assessed over all 120 or so repertoires. Cytomegalovirus status was reported to be diagnosed by the classifier with high specificity and sensitivity in both the original and validation cohorts. Most TCR sequences were observed very rarely across donors, whereas some public TCRs were present in many individuals.

Separate from the approximately 700-subject first cohort, the validation cohort of about 130 subjects was the group to which the donors belonged. Rearrangement joined TRBV19 to TRBJ1-1; the D gene is perhaps TRBD1, on 6 matching bases. This TCR was recovered from a woman under 40 in good health and CMV-seropositive. The sample consisted of PBMCs. The CDR3 protein is CASSTQTGNTEAFF. The DNA sequence is TGTGCCAGTAGTACTCAGACAGGGAACACTGAAGCTTTCTTT.